A single sample gave rise to the 20 T cell receptor beta chains below, sequenced in a study of breast tumors, draining lymph nodes, adjacent tissues (dated by TCRdb to between 2015 and 2016). Library generation was performed with multiplex PCR. Data came from an Illumina HiSeq 2000. TCRdb took the public reads, trimmed them with fastp at Q25, ran MiXCR for clone calling and kept in-frame beta chains. For every CDR3 protein sequence, its rows merge into one entry that carries the most common genes and DNA. Recorded for this sample are about 130,000 distinct CDR3 sequences; about 20% of them occurred a single time. Approximately 3.5% of the sample rests with the top ten. Lymph node samples were obtained from the axillary draining lymph nodes of breast cancer patients. Sequencing input: axillary lymph node tissue. The receptors here all came from a female donor with breast cancer. Some clones in this sample may be carry-over from other donors' samples.

This clonotype was seen many times. V gene TRBV27 combines with J gene TRBJ1-6; D unclear. Trimming shortened V by 4 bases and J by 7 bases, and 8 bases separated the two germline ends. CDR1 is MNHEY and CDR2 is SMNVEV in the germline V gene (reference sequence). The CDR3 is 13 amino acids. The CDR3 spells CASSYFRNSPLHF. The DNA of the CDR3 is TGTGCCAGCAGTTATTTTAGAAATTCACCCCTCCACTTT.

Note on this clonotype: One end of the junction fails to match germline, which may point to a read error. The chain carries TRBV20-1 and TRBJ2-5; TRBD1 might be the D (6 bases). The CDR3 length is 14 residues. CDR1 DFQATT and CDR2 SNEGSKA come from the germline V gene (reference sequence). The CDR3 DNA reads TGCAGTGCTAGAATGGACAGCCTCCAAGAGACCCAGTGCTTC. Its translation is CSARMDSLQETQCF.

This clonotype has just one count. A read error is possible here, since a much larger clone lies one base away. The CDR3 coding sequence is TGTGCCAGCAGTTCCAGCGCGGGGCGATTTAGGGAAAGACTGTTTTTT. Translated: CASSSSAGRFRERLFF. This chain links TRBV6-6 with TRBJ1-4; possibly TRBD1 for D (5 bases). Germline lookup yields CDR1 MNHNY and CDR2 SVGAGI (reference sequence). This CDR3 contains 16 residues.

V gene TRBV4-1 combines with J gene TRBJ2-1, with D perhaps TRBD2 (6 bases). CDR3 length: 16 residues. Germline CDR1 is MGHRA and CDR2 is YSYEKL. Trimming cost V 1 base and J 6 bases, with 16 bases left between them. The CDR3 sequence: CASSQVLEGLSNEQFF. The CDR3 bases are TGCGCCAGCAGCCAAGTTTTGGAGGGCCTGAGCAATGAGCAGTTCTTC.

This clonotype has at least ten counts. The genes are TRBV10-3 and TRBJ2-3, with 7 bases lining up with TRBD1. J gave up 4 bases and V 5 bases, and 9 bases lay outside the gene matches. Germline lookup yields CDR1 ENHRY and CDR2 SYGVKD. The CDR3 totals 15 residues. The CDR3 region is CAISTGTEASDTQYF. The CDR3 nucleotides read TGTGCCATCAGTACCGGGACAGAAGCCTCAGATACGCAGTATTTT.

There are many counts of this clonotype. The gene calls are TRBV4-2 and TRBJ1-5; no reliable D call. The CDR3 consists of 15 residues. V was cut by 4 bases and J by 1 base, with 11 bases left in between. Per germline, CDR1 LGHNA and CDR2 YNFKEQ. The CDR3 bases are TGTGCCAGCAGCCGGGAGGGTATGAGCAATCAGCCCCAGCATTTT. The encoded protein is CASSREGMSNQPQHF.

This clonotype was observed at least ten times. J is TRBJ2-3 and V is TRBV5-4; D unclear. The CDR3 length is 14 residues. From germline, CDR1 is SGHNT and CDR2 YYREEE (reference sequence). The V end lost 4 bases, the J end lost 3 bases, and 12 bases lay between the germline ends. The DNA of the CDR3 is TGTGCCAGCAGCCCAGGTTTGGTTACAGATACGCAGTATTTT. Protein sequence: CASSPGLVTDTQYF. Full variable domain (rest looked up from reference TRBV5-4 and TRBJ2-3): ETGVTQSPTHLIKTRGQQVTLRCSSQSGHNTVSWYQQALGQGPQFIFQYYREEENGRGNFPPRFSGLQFPNYSSELNVNALELDDSALYLCASSPGLVTDTQYFGPGTRLTVL.

This clonotype was recorded at least ten times. This chain uses TRBV5-1 with TRBJ2-2; D is unclear. V dropped 0 bases and J dropped 0 bases, with 3 bases sitting between them. Per germline, CDR1 SGHRS and CDR2 YFSETQ. The CDR3 has 14 residues. In DNA form, the CDR3 reads TGCGCCAGCAGCTTGGAGGCGAACACCGGGGAGCTGTTTTTT. It translates to CASSLEANTGELFF.

This clonotype was counted many times. The V and J genes are TRBV6-1 and TRBJ2-7; tentatively, D is TRBD1 (6 bases). Germline CDR1 is MNHNS and CDR2 is SASEGT. V shed 7 bases and J shed 0 bases, with 13 bases lying between them. CDR3 length: 14 residues. The CDR3 sequence: CASKDRTSSYEQYF. DNA for the CDR3: TGTGCCAGCAAAGACAGGACCAGCTCCTACGAGCAGTACTTC.

Of note for this clonotype: The final CDR3 position lacks the conserved phenylalanine or tryptophan, pointing to a likely read error. The chain has TRBV20-1 and TRBJ1-2, with TRBD1 matching 8 bases. The length of the CDR3 is 14 residues. With V trimmed by 4 bases and J by 2 bases, 6 bases remained unmatched. From germline, CDR1 is DFQATT and CDR2 SNEGSKA (reference sequence). The CDR3 is CSATRTGPNYGYTL. The CDR3, as DNA: TGCAGTGCTACGCGGACAGGGCCAAACTATGGCTACACCCTC.

With respect to this clonotype: The junction shows a germline mismatch at one end, possibly a read error. The chain combines TRBV4-1 with TRBJ2-3, with TRBD1 identical over 9 bases. This CDR3 has 17 amino acids. Per the germline V gene, CDR1 is MGHRA and CDR2 is YSYEKL. CDR3 DNA sequence: TGCGCCAGCAGCCAAGACGGACAGGGGCGGAACACAGGTACGCAGTATTTT. It encodes CASSQDGQGRNTGTQYF.

This clonotype was seen many times. The rearrangement joins TRBV19 to TRBJ1-4; D call uncertain. CDR1 is LNHDA, CDR2 SQIVND, per germline (reference sequence). The CDR3 loop spans 14 amino acids. The V gene lost 3 bases and the J gene lost 4 bases, with 9 bases spanning the gap. The CDR3 coding sequence is TGTGCCAGTAGTATGTGGCAAAGTAATGAAAAACTGTTTTTT. Protein: CASSMWQSNEKLFF.

This clonotype showed up many times. This chain uses TRBV7-9 with TRBJ2-1, with 7 bases identical to TRBD1. With 6 bases clipped from V and 1 base from J, the junction kept 6 bases outside the gene matches. CDR1 and CDR2 (germline): SEHNR, FQNEAQ (reference sequence). This CDR3 contains 15 residues. The CDR3 is CASSPKGASYNEQFF. The CDR3 DNA is TGTGCCAGCAGTCCCAAGGGGGCTTCCTACAATGAGCAGTTCTTC.

This clonotype appeared many times. This chain joins TRBV20-1 and TRBJ2-3, with 9 bases aligning to TRBD2. The germline V gene encodes CDR1 DFQATT and CDR2 SNEGSKA (reference sequence). Trimming removed 5 bases from V and 1 base from J; junction bases left unmatched: 13. The CDR3 has 17 residues. CDR3 amino acids: CSAGGVGGGGGTDTQYF. In DNA form, the CDR3 reads TGCAGTGCTGGGGGCGTGGGCGGGGGGGGTGGCACAGATACGCAGTATTTT.

This clonotype was seen a few times. The chain recombines TRBV19 with TRBJ2-1, with TRBD1 matching over 8 bases. Germline lookup yields CDR1 LNHDA and CDR2 SQIVND (reference sequence). Unmatched junction bases numbered 4, after V lost 5 bases and J lost 7 bases. The CDR3 contains 13 residues. In DNA form, the CDR3 reads TGTGCCAGTAGTTTTACAGGGGGTAATGAGCAGTTCTTC. It specifies CASSFTGGNEQFF.

This clonotype was counted many times. The V and J genes are TRBV27 and TRBJ2-7, with 12 nucleotides matching TRBD2. V lost 7 bases to trimming and J lost 2 bases; unmatched junction nucleotides: 3. Germline V gene sequence: CDR1 MNHEY, CDR2 SMNVEV (reference sequence). This CDR3 comprises 14 residues. The CDR3 bases are TGTGCCAGCAAGAGACTAGCGGGAGCCTACGAGCAGTACTTC. Residues: CASKRLAGAYEQYF.

Regarding this clonotype: A much larger clone differs from this one at a single base, so this may be a read error. The chain joins TRBV18 to TRBJ2-7, with TRBD1 identical over 10 bases. CDR3 size: 15 residues. Germline V gene sequence: CDR1 KGHSH, CDR2 LQKENI. Trimming at V came to 2 bases and at J to 2 bases, leaving 3 bases not matched to a gene. CDR3 region: CASSPSGQGAYEQYF. The CDR3 bases are TGTGCCAGCTCACCATCCGGACAGGGGGCCTACGAGCAGTACTTC.

This clonotype was recorded only once. CDR3 sequence: CASSLSPTGFTYYGYTF. The CDR3 nucleotides are TGTGCCAGCAGCTTATCCCCGACAGGATTCACCTACTATGGCTACACCTTC. This chain joins TRBV7-9 and TRBJ1-2; the D gene is possibly TRBD1 (6 bases). Per germline, CDR1 SEHNR and CDR2 FQNEAQ (reference sequence). The V end was cut by 2 bases, the J end by 3 bases, with 19 bases between. CDR3 length: 17 residues.

This clonotype was detected ten times or more. The chain carries TRBV20-1 and TRBJ2-7; 7 nucleotides align to TRBD2. V trimming: 5 bases; J trimming: 3 bases; junction bases outside the gene matches: 10. The CDR3 extends over 14 amino acids. Germline V gene sequence: CDR1 DFQATT, CDR2 SNEGSKA (reference sequence). CDR3 nucleotide sequence: TGCAGTGCTGGGGGGGGGGGAGCCCACTACGAGCAGTACTTC. Residues: CSAGGGGAHYEQYF.

The chain links TRBV30 to TRBJ1-1; no clear D gene. Deletions cut 0 bases from V and 0 bases from J, with 5 bases between. There are 13 residues in the CDR3. Germline V gives CDR1 GTSNPN, CDR2 SVGIG (reference sequence). CDR3 DNA: TGTGCCTGGAGTGTACGGATGAACACTGAAGCTTTCTTT. This encodes CAWSVRMNTEAFF.